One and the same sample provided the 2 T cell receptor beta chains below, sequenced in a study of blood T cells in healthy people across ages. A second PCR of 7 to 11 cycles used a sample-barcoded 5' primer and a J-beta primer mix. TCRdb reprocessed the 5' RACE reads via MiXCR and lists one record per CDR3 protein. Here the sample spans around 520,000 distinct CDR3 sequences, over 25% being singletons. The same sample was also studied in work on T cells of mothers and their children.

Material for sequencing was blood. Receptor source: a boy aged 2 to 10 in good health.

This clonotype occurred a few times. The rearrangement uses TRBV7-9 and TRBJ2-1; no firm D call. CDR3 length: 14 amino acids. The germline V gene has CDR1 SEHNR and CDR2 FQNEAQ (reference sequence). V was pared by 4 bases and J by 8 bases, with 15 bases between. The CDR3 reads CASSSAGPRDEQFF. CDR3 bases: TGTGCCAGCAGCTCGGCTGGCCCACGGGATGAGCAGTTCTTC.

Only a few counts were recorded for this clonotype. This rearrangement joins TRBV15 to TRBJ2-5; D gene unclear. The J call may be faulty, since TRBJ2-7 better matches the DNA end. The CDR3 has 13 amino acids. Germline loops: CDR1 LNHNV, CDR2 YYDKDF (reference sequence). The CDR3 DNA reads TGTGCCACCAGCAGAGTCCAAAGCTACGAGCAGTACTTC. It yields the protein CATSRVQSYEQYF.